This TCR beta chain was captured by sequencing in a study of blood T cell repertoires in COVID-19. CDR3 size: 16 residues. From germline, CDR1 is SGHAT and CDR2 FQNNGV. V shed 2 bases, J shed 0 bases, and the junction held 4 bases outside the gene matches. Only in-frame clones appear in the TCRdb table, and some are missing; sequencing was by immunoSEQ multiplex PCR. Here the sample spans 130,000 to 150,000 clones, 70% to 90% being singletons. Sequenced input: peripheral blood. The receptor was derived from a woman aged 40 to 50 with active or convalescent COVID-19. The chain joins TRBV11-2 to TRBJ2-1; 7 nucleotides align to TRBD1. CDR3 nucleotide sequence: TGTGCCAGCAGCTTAAGGGGACAGAGCTCCTACAATGAGCAGTTCTTC. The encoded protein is CASSLRGQSSYNEQFF.